A single sample gave rise to the 21 T cell receptor beta chains below, sequenced in a study of cytomegalovirus exposure and HLA in healthy donors. Primers: 60 Vbeta forward and 13 Jbeta reverse. Generated by immunoSEQ multiplex PCR, the TCRdb table keeps only in-frame clones and is missing some. The sample contains 150,000 to 200,000 clones, approximately 84% of which appear only once. Sequencing was done on a sample of PBMCs. The receptors here all came from a male donor in good health and CMV-seropositive.

Comments on this clone: The germline gene is not matched at one end of the junction; a read error may be the cause. This chain's CDR3 is CSSSSQGDTQYF. The CDR3 DNA reads TGTTCCAGCAGCTCTCAGGGAGATACGCAGTATTTT. This rearrangement joins TRBV7-9 to TRBJ2-3, with D perhaps matching TRBD1 (5 bases). The germline V gene encodes CDR1 SEHNR and CDR2 FQNEAQ (reference sequence). The CDR3 consists of 12 residues.

J is TRBJ1-5 and V is TRBV27, with a weak D call TRBD1 (5 bases). The CDR3 extends over 15 amino acids. The ends were cut back, 5 bases at V and 5 bases at J, with 16 bases in the middle. Germline V CDR1 and CDR2: MNHEY, SMNVEV (reference sequence). The CDR3 DNA sequence: TGTGCCAGCAGTCAGATGGGGCGCGGGGATCAGCCCCAGCATTTT. Translating gives CASSQMGRGDQPQHF.

In this sample, this clone turned up once. The rearrangement links TRBV7-9 to TRBJ2-7, with D possibly TRBD1 on 6 matching bases. The CDR3 runs to 14 residues. V was pared by 5 bases and J by 6 bases, with 17 bases between. Germline V gene lookup returns CDR1 SEHNR and CDR2 FQNEAQ (reference sequence). CDR3 nucleotide sequence: TGTGCCAGCAGCCCGGACAGCCAACTCTCCGAGCAGTACTTC. This codes for CASSPDSQLSEQYF. The whole variable domain, remainder taken from reference TRBV7-9 and TRBJ2-7, is DTGVSQNPRHKITKRGQNVTFRCDPISEHNRLYWYRQTLGQGPEFLTYFQNEAQLEKSRLLSDRFSAERPKGSFSTLEIQRTEQGDSAMYLCASSPDSQLSEQYFGPGTRLTVT.

V and J are TRBV28 and TRBJ1-2, with D possibly being TRBD1 (5 bases). Trimming removed 4 bases at V and 7 bases at J, with 10 bases between. Germline CDR1 and CDR2: MDHEN and SYDVKM. The CDR3 consists of 12 residues. CDR3 DNA: TGTGCCAGCAGTTCAGACAGTCGTGGCTACACCTTC. Protein: CASSSDSRGYTF.

The sample holds one count of this clone. V usage is TRBV27 and J usage is TRBJ2-7, with TRBD1 identical over 8 bases. Germline values: CDR1 MNHEY, CDR2 SMNVEV (reference sequence). There are 15 residues in the CDR3. Trimming removed 5 bases from V and 6 bases from J; junction bases left unmatched: 12. The CDR3 protein is CASSPHNRGAGEQYF. The CDR3 coding sequence is TGTGCCAGCAGTCCACACAACAGGGGGGCCGGCGAGCAGTACTTC.

The gene calls are TRBV13 and TRBJ2-7; TRBD2 aligns across 8 bases. The CDR3 runs to 16 residues. The germline V gene encodes CDR1 PRHDT and CDR2 FYEKMQ (reference sequence). J gave up 1 base and V 0 bases, and 5 bases lay outside the gene matches. CDR3 sequence reads: CASSLGASGLSYEQYF. The CDR3 DNA reads as TGTGCCAGCAGCTTAGGAGCTAGCGGGCTTTCCTACGAGCAGTACTTC.

This chain uses TRBV27 with TRBJ2-2, with 9 nucleotides matching TRBD2. The CDR3 loop spans 16 amino acids. In germline, CDR1 is MNHEY, CDR2 SMNVEV (reference sequence). The J segment lost 7 bases and the V segment lost 3 bases, leaving 9 bases of the junction unmatched. CDR3 DNA sequence: TGTGCCAGCAGTTTGGCGGGAGGGCCCTTGGGCGGGGAGCTGTTTTTT. It codes for CASSLAGGPLGGELFF.

The gene calls are TRBV5-4 and TRBJ2-3; TRBD2 matches at 10 bases. CDR3 length: 15 amino acids. Trimming removed 5 bases from V and 2 bases from J; junction bases left unmatched: 5. Germline CDR1 is SGHNT and CDR2 is YYREEE (reference sequence). The CDR3 DNA reads TGTGCCAGCAGGCCGGGACTAGCGAACACAGATACGCAGTATTTT. It encodes CASRPGLANTDTQYF.

The chain is built from TRBV11-2 and TRBJ2-7, with TRBD2 matching over 14 bases. V dropped 4 bases and J dropped 4; count of bases not matched to a gene: 3. This CDR3 comprises 15 residues. Germline assignment: CDR1 SGHAT and CDR2 FQNNGV. CDR3 protein: CASSSGLAGVYEQYF. The CDR3 region has the DNA TGTGCCAGCAGCTCGGGACTAGCGGGAGTATACGAGCAGTACTTC.

The CDR3 spells CASSDRGVEQYF. DNA of the CDR3: TGTGCCAGCAGCGACAGGGGAGTCGAGCAGTACTTC. The J gene is TRBJ2-7, the V gene TRBV2, with 8 bases aligning to TRBD1. With V trimmed by 6 bases and J by 6 bases, 4 bases remained unmatched. Per germline, CDR1 SNHLY and CDR2 FYNNEI. This CDR3 has 12 amino acids.

The chain uses TRBV6-4 and TRBJ2-5; D is perhaps TRBD2 (6 bases). The germline V and J ends were trimmed by 4 bases and 0 bases, with 18 bases remaining between them. CDR1 is MRHNA, CDR2 SNTAGT, per germline. The CDR3 covers 17 residues. CDR3 bases: TGTGCCAGCAGTGTTACTAGCCCGAGGACCCACCAAGAGACCCAGTACTTC. Its protein product is CASSVTSPRTHQETQYF.

Comment on this clone: The junction shows a germline mismatch at one end, possibly a read error. V is TRBV5-6 and J is TRBJ1-2, with D maybe TRBD1 (5 bases). Germline V gene data show CDR1 as SGHDT and CDR2 as YYEEEE. There are 15 residues in the CDR3. This CDR3 reads CASILAGDWAYGYTF. The CDR3, as DNA: TGTGCCAGCATCTTGGCGGGGGATTGGGCCTATGGCTACACCTTC.

The rearrangement uses TRBV9 and TRBJ1-1, with a weak D call TRBD1 (6 bases). Per the germline V gene, CDR1 is SGDLS and CDR2 is YYNGEE. The CDR3 is made up of 14 amino acids. The V end lost 4 bases, the J end lost 6 bases, and 16 bases lay between the germline ends. The CDR3 here is CASSIGQPGAEAFF. Written as DNA, the CDR3 is TGTGCCAGCAGCATTGGACAGCCGGGCGCTGAAGCTTTCTTT.

The gene calls are TRBV20-1 and TRBJ2-5; 9 bases are shared with TRBD1. V gave up 6 bases and J gave up 9 bases; unmatched junction bases: 5. The CDR3 runs 11 residues. Germline CDR1 and CDR2: DFQATT and SNEGSKA (reference sequence). CDR3 nucleotide sequence: TGCAGTGCGAGGGGACAGGGCCCCCAGTACTTC. Protein: CSARGQGPQYF.

The CDR3 sequence: CASSQDPGLGSSPYYGYTF. The DNA of the CDR3 is TGTGCCAGCAGCCAAGACCCCGGACTTGGGTCCAGCCCTTACTATGGCTACACCTTC. The chain employs TRBV4-2 and TRBJ1-2; D is unresolved. The CDR3 extends over 19 amino acids. Germline CDR1 LGHNA, CDR2 YNFKEQ. Trimming removed 0 bases from V and 3 bases from J, with 23 bases in between.

The J gene is TRBJ2-7, the V gene TRBV27; TRBD1 matches 10 bases. The CDR3 consists of 18 residues. V dropped 5 bases and J dropped 4; count of bases not matched to a gene: 17. Per the germline V gene, CDR1 is MNHEY and CDR2 is SMNVEV (reference sequence). CDR3 DNA sequence: TGTGCCAGCAGTCCGGGACAGGGGTTCCGAGTAATTAGTTACGAGCAGTACTTC. Its protein product is CASSPGQGFRVISYEQYF.

The rearrangement joins TRBV19 to TRBJ1-2; D not resolved. CDR1 and CDR2 (germline): LNHDA, SQIVND (reference sequence). Trimming shortened V by 7 bases and J by 8 bases, and 14 bases separated the two germline ends. The CDR3 loop spans 12 amino acids. The CDR3 nucleotides are TGTGCCAGTACTCGTAACGGTGCGGGCTACACCTTC. Protein product: CASTRNGAGYTF.

The chain employs TRBV7-3 and TRBJ2-1, with 9 bases lining up with TRBD2. Germline V gene lookup returns CDR1 SGHTA and CDR2 FQGTGA. The CDR3 sequence is 13 residues long. V dropped 1 base and J dropped 13; count of bases not matched to a gene: 5. DNA for the CDR3: TGTGCCAGCAGCTTAAGCCCTAGCGGGACCCAGTTCTTC. This codes for CASSLSPSGTQFF.

The chain is built from TRBV11-3 and TRBJ2-5; 9 bases map to TRBD2. The J segment lost 1 base and the V segment lost 5 bases, leaving 8 bases of the junction unmatched. Germline CDR1 reads SGHNT; CDR2 reads YENEEA. This CDR3 contains 16 residues. The DNA of the CDR3 is TGTGCCAGCAGCCTCCCCCTAGCGGGACCCCAAGAGACCCAGTACTTC. It translates to CASSLPLAGPQETQYF.

CDR3 protein: CASSSRTSIYEQFF. The CDR3 coding sequence is TGTGCCAGCAGCTCTCGGACTAGCATCTATGAGCAGTTCTTC. V and J are TRBV5-4 and TRBJ2-1; 8 bases agree with TRBD2. Germline loops: CDR1 SGHNT, CDR2 YYREEE (reference sequence). This CDR3 region has 14 residues. The V gene end was trimmed by 3 bases and the J gene end by 8 bases; junction bases not matched to a gene: 7.

This clone was counted between two and nine times. V is TRBV2 and J is TRBJ2-7; tentatively, D is TRBD2 (6 bases). Germline CDR1 is SNHLY and CDR2 is FYNNEI. Trimming took off 2 bases at V and 5 bases at J, with 7 bases between the two ends. The CDR3 sequence is 12 residues long. The CDR3 is CASSESGDEQYF. The CDR3 coding sequence is TGTGCCAGCAGTGAATCGGGGGACGAGCAGTACTTC.